In this sample, the clone carrying this T cell receptor (beta chain) turned up a few times. The antigen is unknown. The sample comes from a study of cytomegalovirus exposure and HLA in healthy donors. Regarding the study as a whole: Presence/absence analyses rested on an assumption that sequencing depth was roughly uniform across donors. On later analysis, the bulk of CMV-associated TCR beta chains appeared to be HLA-restricted. Productive rates of about 90% or about 30% were seen for most TCR beta V segments in an earlier analysis. DRB1 showed the most TCR associations and HLA-C the fewest in a later analysis, as rates varied by HLA locus.

CDR3 length: 17 amino acids. V was pared by 2 bases and J by 0 bases, with 16 bases between. Germline-derived CDR1 and CDR2 are SGHVS and FQNEAQ. Researchers ran the PCR with 60 Vbeta and 13 Jbeta primers. Using immunoSEQ multiplex PCR, the repertoire was profiled, and TCRdb retains in-frame clones only, with some absent. The table lists around 130,000 clones, 75% of them singletons, with about 3% in the top ten. The source of this sequence is a man younger than 45 in good health and CMV-seronegative. Sample: PBMCs. The V gene is TRBV7-8, the J gene TRBJ1-1, with a weak D call TRBD1 (6 bases). CDR3 DNA: TGTGCCAGCAGCTTATGGTCGAGGGACACCCTGAACACTGAAGCTTTCTTT. This gives the protein CASSLWSRDTLNTEAFF.